The 11 T cell receptor beta chains in this list originate from one sample, sequenced in a study of T cells in localized non-small cell lung cancer. Method: immunoSEQ multiplex PCR; TCRdb's copy keeps in-frame clones and lacks some. The table has some 22,000 clones, around 85% seen once. Sequenced material: peripheral blood, taken before any cancer treatment. These receptor sequences come from a man aged 40 to 70 with stage I lung adenocarcinoma.

The chain couples TRBV21-1 to TRBJ2-4; the table calls TRBD2, which could not be checked here. TRBV21-1 is reported as a pseudogene. This CDR3 contains 16 residues. The CDR3 is CASSKLASEAKNIQYF. Written as DNA, the CDR3 is TGTGCCAGCAGCAAACTCGCCTCGGAGGCCAAAAACATTCAGTACTTC.

The chain carries TRBV7-9 and TRBJ1-5; D unclear. Trimming removed 5 bases from V and 2 bases from J, with 16 bases in between. The CDR3 is made up of 16 amino acids. Germline loops: CDR1 SEHNR, CDR2 FQNEAQ (reference sequence). CDR3: CASSPDGGLGNQPQHF. DNA for the CDR3: TGTGCCAGCAGCCCAGACGGAGGGTTGGGCAATCAGCCCCAGCATTTT.

The chain uses TRBV5-1 and TRBJ2-3; D is possibly TRBD1 (5 bases). CDR1 is SGHRS, CDR2 YFSETQ, per germline. V was cut by 4 bases and J by 1 base, with 16 bases left in between. The CDR3 length is 16 residues. CDR3 bases: TGCGCCAGCAGCCCTAATGGGGCTGGAGGCACAGATACGCAGTATTTT. The encoded protein is CASSPNGAGGTDTQYF. Variable domain in full (rest from reference TRBV5-1 and TRBJ2-3): KAGVTQTPRYLIKTRGQQVTLSCSPISGHRSVSWYQQTPGQGLQFLFEYFSETQRNKGNFPGRFSGRQFSNSRSEMNVSTLELGDSALYLCASSPNGAGGTDTQYFGPGTRLTVL.

The rearrangement uses TRBV11-2 and TRBJ2-2; 13 positions match TRBD2. V shed 5 bases, J shed 5 bases, and the junction held 2 bases outside the gene matches. Per germline, CDR1 SGHAT and CDR2 FQNNGV. CDR3 size: 15 residues. CDR3 in amino acids: CASSALAGGTGELFF. The DNA for the CDR3 is TGTGCCAGCAGCGCACTAGCGGGGGGGACCGGGGAGCTGTTTTTT.

The J gene is TRBJ2-2, the V gene TRBV5-1, with 12 bases fitting TRBD2. Trimming removed 4 bases from V and 4 bases from J; junction bases left unmatched: 8. Looked up from germline, CDR1 is SGHRS and CDR2 is YFSETQ. The length of the CDR3 is 17 residues. CDR3 in amino acids: CASSHLKLAGGTGELFF. In DNA form, the CDR3 reads TGCGCCAGCAGCCATTTGAAACTAGCGGGGGGCACCGGGGAGCTGTTTTTT.

This clone was picked up one time. The genes are TRBV6-6 and TRBJ2-7, with a tentative D call TRBD1 (6 bases). The length of the CDR3 is 13 residues. Germline-derived CDR1 and CDR2 are MNHNY and SVGAGI (reference sequence). V lost 4 bases and J lost 2, with 9 bases in between. This CDR3 reads CASSSGVPYEQYF. For the CDR3, the DNA is TGTGCCAGCAGTTCAGGGGTCCCCTACGAGCAGTACTTC.

The chain employs TRBV23-1 and TRBJ1-3, with no clear D. TRBV23-1 is assigned to the ORF class and has an uncertain function. The CDR3 extends over 15 amino acids. V lost 10 bases, J lost 0 bases, and 16 bases lay in between. The CDR3 sequence is CANFPGRISGNTIYF. Here the CDR3 DNA reads TGCGCCAACTTTCCAGGACGGATCTCTGGAAACACCATATATTTT.

The chain is built from TRBV2 and TRBJ1-5; a weak D match, TRBD1 (6 bases). Per the germline V gene, CDR1 is SNHLY and CDR2 is FYNNEI. Between the trimmed V and J ends, which lost 7 bases and 9 bases, there was a span of 16 bases. CDR3 size: 13 residues. Written as DNA, the CDR3 is TGTGCCAGCACCGAGGGGGTTGCAGGGCCCCAGCATTTT. This sequence encodes CASTEGVAGPQHF.

This clone was seen only a few times. The DNA for the CDR3 is TGCGCCAGCAGCCAAGGACAGGGGAATAATTCACCCCTCCACTTT. The encoded protein is CASSQGQGNNSPLHF. The chain is built from TRBV5-1 and TRBJ1-6; the match to TRBD1 covers 9 bases. Per the germline V gene, CDR1 is SGHRS and CDR2 is YFSETQ. There are 15 residues in the CDR3. V gave up 4 bases and J gave up 5 bases; unmatched junction bases: 4.

The chain couples TRBV6-5 to TRBJ2-5, with no clear D. Looked up from germline, CDR1 is MNHEY and CDR2 is SVGAGI. The germline V and J ends were trimmed by 5 bases and 3 bases, with 10 bases remaining between them. This CDR3 is built from 13 residues. DNA for the CDR3: TGTGCCAGCAGTCAACCCCCAAAAGAGACCCAGTACTTC. It yields the protein CASSQPPKETQYF.

There are a few counts of this clone. The genes are TRBV9 and TRBJ1-1, with a tentative D call TRBD1 (5 bases). The CDR3 consists of 13 residues. Per the germline V gene, CDR1 is SGDLS and CDR2 is YYNGEE. V dropped 0 bases and J dropped 10 bases, with 13 bases sitting between them. In DNA, the CDR3 is TGTGCCAGCAGCGTAGAAGGCAGGGAAGCAGCTTTCTTT. Its protein product is CASSVEGREAAFF.